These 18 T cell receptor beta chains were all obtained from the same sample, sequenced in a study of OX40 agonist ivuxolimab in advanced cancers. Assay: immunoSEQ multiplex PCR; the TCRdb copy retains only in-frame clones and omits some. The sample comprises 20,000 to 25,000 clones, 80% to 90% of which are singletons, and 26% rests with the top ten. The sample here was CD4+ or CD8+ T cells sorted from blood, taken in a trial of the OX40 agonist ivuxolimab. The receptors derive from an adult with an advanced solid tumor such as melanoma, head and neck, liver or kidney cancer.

This chain's CDR3 is CASSVAGLSYNEQFF. In nucleotides, the CDR3 is TGTGCCAGCAGCGTAGCCGGGTTATCCTACAATGAGCAGTTCTTC. The V gene is TRBV9, the J gene TRBJ2-1; D is ambiguous. The V gene's germline CDR1 is SGDLS and CDR2 YYNGEE. Deletions cut 0 bases from V and 1 base from J, with 8 bases between. The CDR3 is 15 residues long.

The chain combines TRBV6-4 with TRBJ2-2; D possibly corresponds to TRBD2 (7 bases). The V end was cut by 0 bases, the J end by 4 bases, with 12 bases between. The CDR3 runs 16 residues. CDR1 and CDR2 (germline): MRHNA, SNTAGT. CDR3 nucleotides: TGTGCCAGCAGTGACTCGGGGGGGCGGAGCACCGGGGAGCTGTTTTTT. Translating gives CASSDSGGRSTGELFF.

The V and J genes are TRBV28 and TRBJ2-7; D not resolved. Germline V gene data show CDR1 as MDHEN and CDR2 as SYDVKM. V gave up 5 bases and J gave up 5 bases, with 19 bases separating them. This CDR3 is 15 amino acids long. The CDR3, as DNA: TGTGCCAGCAGTCATCGGGTAGGGTTCGTCAACGAGCAGTACTTC. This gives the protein CASSHRVGFVNEQYF.

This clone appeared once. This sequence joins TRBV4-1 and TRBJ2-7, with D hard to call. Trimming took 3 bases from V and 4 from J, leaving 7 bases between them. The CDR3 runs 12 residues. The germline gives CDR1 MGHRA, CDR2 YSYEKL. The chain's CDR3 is CASSHGTYEQYF. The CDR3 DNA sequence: TGCGCCAGCAGCCACGGCACTTACGAGCAGTACTTC.

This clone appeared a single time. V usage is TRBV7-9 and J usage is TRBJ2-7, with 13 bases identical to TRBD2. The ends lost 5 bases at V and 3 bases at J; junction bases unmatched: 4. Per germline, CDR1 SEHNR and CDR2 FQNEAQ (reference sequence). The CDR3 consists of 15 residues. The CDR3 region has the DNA TGTGCCAGCAGCCTGACTAGCGGGAGGCTCTACGAGCAGTACTTC. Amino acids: CASSLTSGRLYEQYF.

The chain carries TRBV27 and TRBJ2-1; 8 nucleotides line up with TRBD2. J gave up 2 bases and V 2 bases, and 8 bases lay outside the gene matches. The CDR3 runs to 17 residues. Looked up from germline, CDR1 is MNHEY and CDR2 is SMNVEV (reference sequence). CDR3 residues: CASSLAGLAPTYNEQFF. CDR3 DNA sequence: TGTGCCAGCAGTTTAGCCGGACTAGCCCCAACCTACAATGAGCAGTTCTTC.

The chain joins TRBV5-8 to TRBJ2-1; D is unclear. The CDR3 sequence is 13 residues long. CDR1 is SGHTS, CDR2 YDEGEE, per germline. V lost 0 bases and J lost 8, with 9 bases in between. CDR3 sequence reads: CASSLAGADEQFF. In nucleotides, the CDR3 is TGTGCCAGCAGCTTGGCCGGTGCCGATGAGCAGTTCTTC.

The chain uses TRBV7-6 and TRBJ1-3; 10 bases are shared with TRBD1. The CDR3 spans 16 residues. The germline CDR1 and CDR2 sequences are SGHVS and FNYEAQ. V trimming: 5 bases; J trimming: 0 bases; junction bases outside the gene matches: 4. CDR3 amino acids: CASSPRTGGSGNTIYF. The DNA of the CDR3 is TGTGCCAGCAGCCCTCGGACAGGGGGCTCTGGAAACACCATATATTTT.

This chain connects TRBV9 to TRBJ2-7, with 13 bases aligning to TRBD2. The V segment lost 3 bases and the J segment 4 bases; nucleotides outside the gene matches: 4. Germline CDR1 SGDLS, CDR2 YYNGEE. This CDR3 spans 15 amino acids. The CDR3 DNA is TGTGCCAGCAGCGGCGGGACTAGCGGGACTTACGAGCAGTACTTC. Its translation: CASSGGTSGTYEQYF.

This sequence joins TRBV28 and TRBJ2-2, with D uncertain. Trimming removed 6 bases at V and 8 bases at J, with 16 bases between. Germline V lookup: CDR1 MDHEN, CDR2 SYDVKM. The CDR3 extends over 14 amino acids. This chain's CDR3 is CASSSRPGQGELFF. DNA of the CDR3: TGTGCCAGCAGCAGCCGTCCGGGCCAGGGGGAGCTGTTTTTT.

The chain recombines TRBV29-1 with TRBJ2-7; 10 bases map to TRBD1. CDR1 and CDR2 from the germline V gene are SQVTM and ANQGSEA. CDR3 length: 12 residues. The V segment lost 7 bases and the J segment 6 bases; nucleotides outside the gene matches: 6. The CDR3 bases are TGCAGCGCTGGGACAGGGGCCCTCGAGCAGTACTTC. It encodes CSAGTGALEQYF.

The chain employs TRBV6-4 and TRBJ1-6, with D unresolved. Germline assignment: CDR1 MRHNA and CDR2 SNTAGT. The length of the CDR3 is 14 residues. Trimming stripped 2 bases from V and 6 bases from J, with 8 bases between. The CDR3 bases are TGTGCCAGCAGTGACGACCCCTTTAATTCACCCCTCCACTTT. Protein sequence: CASSDDPFNSPLHF.

CDR3 sequence (DNA): TGTGCCAGCAGTGAACCTGCGGGCGGGGACAATGAGCAGTTCTTC. Encoded protein: CASSEPAGGDNEQFF. The chain couples TRBV2 to TRBJ2-1; perhaps TRBD2 as D (6 bases). The V end lost 2 bases, the J end lost 5 bases, and 13 bases lay between the germline ends. Germline V gives CDR1 SNHLY, CDR2 FYNNEI. The CDR3 length is 15 residues.

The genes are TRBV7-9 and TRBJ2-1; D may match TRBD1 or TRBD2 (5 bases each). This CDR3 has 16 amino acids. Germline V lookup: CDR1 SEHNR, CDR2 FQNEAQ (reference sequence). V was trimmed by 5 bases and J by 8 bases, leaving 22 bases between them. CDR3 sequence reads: CASSRGGGAGGHEQFF. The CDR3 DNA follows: TGTGCCAGCAGCCGTGGTGGCGGAGCTGGGGGTCATGAGCAGTTCTTC.

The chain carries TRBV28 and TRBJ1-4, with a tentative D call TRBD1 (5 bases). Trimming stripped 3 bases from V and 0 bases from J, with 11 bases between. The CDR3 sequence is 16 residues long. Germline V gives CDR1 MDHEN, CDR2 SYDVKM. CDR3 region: CASSLDIGATNEKLFF. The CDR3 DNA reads TGTGCCAGCAGTTTGGACATTGGGGCAACTAATGAAAAACTGTTTTTT. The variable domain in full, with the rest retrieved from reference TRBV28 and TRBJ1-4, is DVKVTQSSRYLVKRTGEKVFLECVQDMDHENMFWYRQDPGLGLRLIYFSYDVKMKEKGDIPEGYSVSREKKERFSLILESASTNQTSMYLCASSLDIGATNEKLFFGSGTQLSVL.

The CDR3: CASSLTKLRTSATYEQYF. DNA for the CDR3: TGTGCCAGCAGCTTGACCAAACTACGGACATCCGCGACCTACGAGCAGTACTTC. The gene calls are TRBV5-6 and TRBJ2-7; possible D gene TRBD1, 5 bases. Germline V CDR1 and CDR2: SGHDT, YYEEEE. Trimming removed 1 base at V and 2 bases at J, with 22 bases between. The CDR3 covers 18 residues.

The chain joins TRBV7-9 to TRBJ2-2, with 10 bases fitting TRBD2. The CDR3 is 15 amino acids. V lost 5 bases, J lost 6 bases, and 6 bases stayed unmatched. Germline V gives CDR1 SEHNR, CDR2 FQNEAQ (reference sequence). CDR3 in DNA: TGTGCCAGCAGCCGGTGGACTAGCGGTGCCGGGGAGCTGTTTTTT. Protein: CASSRWTSGAGELFF.

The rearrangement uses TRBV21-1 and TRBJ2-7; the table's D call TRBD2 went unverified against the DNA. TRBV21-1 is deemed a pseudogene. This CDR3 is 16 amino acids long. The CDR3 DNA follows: TGTGCCAGCAGCAATCCCAGTCTAGCGGGAGGTTACGAGCAGTACTTC. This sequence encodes CASSNPSLAGGYEQYF.